Following are 21 T cell receptor beta chains from one sample sequenced in a study of blood T cell repertoires in COVID-19. Repertoires were generated with immunoSEQ multiplex PCR, while TCRdb's copy carries only in-frame clones and drops some. Altogether about 230,000 clones are present, around four fifths being singletons, with the ten largest covering 15% to 20%. The sample consisted of peripheral blood. The receptors originated from a woman over 75 with active or convalescent COVID-19.

The chain joins TRBV7-9 to TRBJ2-1, with 8 bases matching TRBD2. CDR1 and CDR2 from the germline V gene are SEHNR and FQNEAQ (reference sequence). The CDR3 runs to 13 residues. V trimming: 4 bases; J trimming: 9 bases; junction bases outside the gene matches: 5. The CDR3 nucleotides read TGTGCCAGCAGCTCGGGACTAGGAACTGAGCAGTTCTTC. Translated: CASSSGLGTEQFF.

This clone was observed once. The V and J genes are TRBV19 and TRBJ1-4; TRBD1 matches 7 bases. The CDR3 consists of 16 residues. The junction had 9 bases not matched to a gene; V was cut back by 5 bases and J by 3 bases. Per germline, CDR1 LNHDA and CDR2 SQIVND (reference sequence). CDR3 protein: CASSPDWDRANEKLFF. The CDR3 nucleotides are TGTGCCAGTAGTCCTGATTGGGACAGAGCTAATGAAAAACTGTTTTTT.

This chain links TRBV7-6 with TRBJ2-3, with 9 bases lining up with TRBD2. J lost 0 bases, V lost 0 bases, and 4 bases had no gene match. This CDR3 has 17 residues. Looked up from germline, CDR1 is SGHVS and CDR2 is FNYEAQ. The CDR3 DNA follows: TGTGCCAGCAGCTTAGCGCAGCGGGGGGCTAGCACAGATACGCAGTATTTT. Residues: CASSLAQRGASTDTQYF.

The CDR3 DNA sequence: TGCGCCAGCAGGGGGGGGTCTAATTGCTATGGCTACACCTTC. Amino acid sequence: CASRGGSNCYGYTF. The chain recombines TRBV23-1 with TRBJ1-2; D is perhaps TRBD1 (5 bases). TRBV23-1 is placed among ORFs of uncertain function. This CDR3 region has 14 residues. V was pared by 6 bases and J by 4 bases, with 15 bases between.

This clone was seen only once. V gene TRBV25-1 combines with J gene TRBJ1-2, with 10 bases fitting TRBD1. V gave up 1 base and J gave up 6 bases; unmatched junction bases: 5. Germline CDR1 reads MGHDK; CDR2 reads SYGVNS. This CDR3 is built from 15 residues. DNA of the CDR3: TGTGCCAGCAGTGAATTAGGGACAGGGGAAAATGGCTACACCTTC. It specifies CASSELGTGENGYTF.

CDR3 sequence: CASSTQGKFYGYTF. In nucleotides, the CDR3 is TGTGCCAGCTCGACGCAGGGCAAATTCTATGGCTACACCTTC. The gene calls are TRBV18 and TRBJ1-2; tentatively, D is TRBD1 (5 bases). Deletions cut 6 bases from V and 4 bases from J, with 15 bases between. This CDR3 is built from 14 residues. CDR1 and CDR2 (germline): KGHSH, LQKENI. The full variable domain, in which reference TRBV18 and TRBJ1-2 provide the parts outside the CDR3, is NAGVMQNPRHLVRRRGQEARLRCSPMKGHSHVYWYRQLPEEGLKFMVYLQKENIIDESGMPKERFSAEFPKEGPSILRIQQVVRGDSAAYFCASSTQGKFYGYTFGSGTRLTVV.

V and J are TRBV14 and TRBJ1-6; TRBD1 matches 9 bases. The CDR3 has 17 residues. The V gene's germline CDR1 is SGHDN and CDR2 FVKESK. V trimming: 2 bases; J trimming: 2 bases; junction bases outside the gene matches: 4. CDR3 nucleotide sequence: TGTGCCAGCAGCCAATGGACAGGGGACCCCTATAATTCACCCCTCCACTTT. Translating gives CASSQWTGDPYNSPLHF. Looking up the rest from reference TRBV14 and TRBJ1-6 gives the full variable domain: EAGVTQFPSHSVIEKGQTVTLRCDPISGHDNLYWYRRVMGKEIKFLLHFVKESKQDESGMPNNRFLAERTGGTYSTLKVQPAELEDSGVYFCASSQWTGDPYNSPLHFGNGTRLTVT.

This clone was seen more than once but under ten times. This chain connects TRBV19 to TRBJ2-1; D perhaps matches TRBD1 (6 bases). V dropped 2 bases and J dropped 7 bases, with 12 bases sitting between them. This CDR3 is 14 amino acids long. The germline CDR1 and CDR2 sequences are LNHDA and SQIVND (reference sequence). The CDR3, as DNA: TGTGCCAGTAGTATACGGACAGAAGGGAATGAGCAGTTCTTC. It codes for CASSIRTEGNEQFF.

In the case of this clone: The same CDR3 arises from other DNA sequences in this sample as well. The chain couples TRBV9 to TRBJ2-3; weak D call: TRBD2 (5 bases). In germline, CDR1 is SGDLS, CDR2 YYNGEE. The CDR3 runs to 15 residues. V was clipped by 0 bases and J by 2 bases, with 10 bases between them. This chain's CDR3 is CASSVAGSDTDTQYF. CDR3 in DNA: TGTGCCAGCAGCGTAGCGGGATCCGACACAGATACGCAGTATTTT.

V and J are TRBV6-2 or TRBV6-3 and TRBJ1-2; D gene ambiguous. The germline CDR1 and CDR2 sequences are MNHEY and SVGEGT. V shed 2 bases and J shed 8 bases, with 12 bases lying between them. The CDR3 is made up of 13 amino acids. The CDR3 DNA sequence: TGTGCCAGCAGTTACCCCCTCTTTGTGGGCTACACCTTC. This gives the protein CASSYPLFVGYTF.

This chain's CDR3 is CASSGQGQDYGYTF. The CDR3, as DNA: TGTGCCAGCAGCGGACAGGGTCAGGACTATGGCTACACCTTC. The J gene is TRBJ1-2, the V gene TRBV6-5; 8 positions match TRBD1. J lost 3 bases, V lost 6 bases, and 6 bases had no gene match. This CDR3 is built from 14 residues. CDR1 is MNHEY, CDR2 SVGAGI, per germline.

The rearrangement uses TRBV19 and TRBJ2-2; 7 nucleotides agree with TRBD1. The CDR3 covers 14 residues. Trimming at V came to 7 bases and at J to 6 bases, leaving 8 bases not matched to a gene. The germline V gene has CDR1 LNHDA and CDR2 SQIVND (reference sequence). CDR3 region: CASTKTGFAGELFF. CDR3 bases: TGTGCCAGTACCAAGACAGGGTTCGCCGGGGAGCTGTTTTTT.

The chain recombines TRBV5-1 with TRBJ1-2; 9 nucleotides match TRBD1. This CDR3 has 18 amino acids. The germline CDR1 and CDR2 sequences are SGHRS and YFSETQ. Losses at the gene ends were 2 bases for V and 6 bases for J; bases not matched to a gene: 17. The DNA of the CDR3 is TGCGCCAGCAGCTTTCTTGAGCTCAGTTCGACAGGGGGTAATGGCTACACCTTC. Encoded protein: CASSFLELSSTGGNGYTF.

This chain joins TRBV18 and TRBJ2-5; D gene unclear. Matching the DNA end better, TRBJ2-7 makes the J call doubtful. Germline V gene sequence: CDR1 KGHSH, CDR2 LQKENI. This CDR3 region has 12 residues. As DNA, the CDR3 is TGTGCCAGCTCACCGGTCCTATACGAGCAGTACTTC. This gives the protein CASSPVLYEQYF.

The rearrangement joins TRBV6-5 to TRBJ1-1; 9 bases agree with TRBD1. The ends lost 5 bases at V and 4 bases at J; junction bases unmatched: 8. Germline CDR1 is MNHEY and CDR2 is SVGAGI. The CDR3 has 15 residues. This chain's CDR3 is CASSRPDRGGTEAFF. CDR3 DNA: TGTGCCAGCAGTAGACCGGACAGGGGAGGCACTGAAGCTTTCTTT.

V usage is TRBV4-1 and J usage is TRBJ1-4, with D hard to call. The V end was cut by 8 bases, the J end by 7 bases, with 20 bases between. Germline V gene sequence: CDR1 MGHRA, CDR2 YSYEKL. This CDR3 region has 15 residues. The CDR3 nucleotides are TGCGCCAGCCAGCCAAGATATAACTGGGCTGAAAAACTGTTTTTT. This sequence encodes CASQPRYNWAEKLFF.

This chain connects TRBV25-1 to TRBJ2-7, with a weak D call TRBD1 (6 bases). Germline V gene lookup returns CDR1 MGHDK and CDR2 SYGVNS. V was cut by 4 bases and J by 6 bases, with 19 bases left in between. The length of the CDR3 is 15 residues. The CDR3 DNA reads as TGTGCCAGCAGTGGACCTGGGTTGTCCAGGGGCGAGCAGTACTTC. It codes for CASSGPGLSRGEQYF.

The V and J genes are TRBV9 and TRBJ1-3, with D uncertain. CDR3 length equals 15 residues. CDR1 and CDR2 (germline): SGDLS, YYNGEE. Trimming pared 0 bases from V and 1 base from J, leaving 8 bases between. The CDR3 loop reads CASSVGRGSGNTIYF. Written as DNA, the CDR3 is TGTGCCAGCAGCGTAGGACGGGGATCTGGAAACACCATATATTTT.

The J gene is TRBJ2-3, the V gene TRBV18; no firm D call. The V and J ends lost 1 base and 2 bases respectively, with 10 bases between them. The CDR3 length is 15 residues. Germline lookup yields CDR1 KGHSH and CDR2 LQKENI. The CDR3 is CASSPLQINTDTQYF. The CDR3 DNA sequence: TGTGCCAGCTCACCACTACAGATAAACACAGATACGCAGTATTTT.

The chain uses TRBV5-1 and TRBJ2-4, with a tentative D call TRBD2 (6 bases). The V end lost 2 bases, the J end lost 9 bases, and 18 bases lay between the germline ends. The CDR3 is 15 residues long. Looked up from germline, CDR1 is SGHRS and CDR2 is YFSETQ. CDR3: CASSFGGDSGAIQYF. Here the CDR3 DNA reads TGCGCCAGCAGCTTCGGAGGAGATAGCGGCGCCATTCAGTACTTC. Based on the CDR3 plus reference TRBV5-1 and TRBJ2-4, the full variable domain is KAGVTQTPRYLIKTRGQQVTLSCSPISGHRSVSWYQQTPGQGLQFLFEYFSETQRNKGNFPGRFSGRQFSNSRSEMNVSTLELGDSALYLCASSFGGDSGAIQYFGAGTRLSVL.

This sequence joins TRBV7-2 and TRBJ2-5; maybe TRBD1 (5 bases). This CDR3 has 12 amino acids. Germline V gives CDR1 SGHTA, CDR2 FQGNSA. V lost 4 bases to trimming and J lost 8 bases, with 11 bases between them. In DNA, the CDR3 is TGTGCCAGCAGCTCCCCAGGGTTAACCCAGTACTTC. This gives the protein CASSSPGLTQYF.